The 17 T cell receptor beta chains presented below share a single source sample, sequenced in a study of T cells in Graves' hyperthyroidism and ophthalmopathy. TCR beta CDR3 sequences were amplified from RNA transcripts. First-round RT-PCR of the TCR CDR3 relied on the HTBI primer set. Each CDR3 protein is one row after TCRdb ran MiXCR on the multiplex PCR reads. Of approximately 400,000 distinct CDR3 sequences in the sample, approximately 14% were seen once. The sequenced sample consisted of blood. These receptors were taken from a woman aged 25 to 45 with Graves' ophthalmopathy.

Ten or more counts support this clonotype. The CDR3 loop is CSVGYREDGYTF. CDR3 coding DNA: TGCAGCGTTGGTTACAGGGAGGATGGCTACACCTTC. The chain has TRBV29-1 and TRBJ1-2; D is perhaps TRBD1 (6 bases). This CDR3 spans 12 amino acids. V dropped 4 bases and J dropped 6 bases, with 12 bases sitting between them. The V gene's germline CDR1 is SQVTM and CDR2 ANQGSEA.

This clonotype was seen ten or more times. The chain carries TRBV13 and TRBJ2-1, with D possibly matching TRBD2 (5 bases). The ends were cut back, 6 bases at V and 6 bases at J, with 21 bases in the middle. Germline CDR1 PRHDT, CDR2 FYEKMQ (reference sequence). This CDR3 comprises 16 residues. DNA of the CDR3: TGTGCCAGCAGTTCGTCTACCGGACTCCGGCCCAATGAGCAGTTCTTC. Amino acid sequence: CASSSSTGLRPNEQFF.

The chain joins TRBV5-8 to TRBJ2-7; 9 bases match TRBD1. This CDR3 is built from 15 residues. Germline V lookup: CDR1 SGHTS, CDR2 YDEGEE. The V segment lost 0 bases and the J segment 5 bases; nucleotides outside the gene matches: 6. The CDR3 coding sequence is TGTGCCAGCAGCTTGGAAGGGACAGGGTGGCACGAGCAGTACTTC. Amino acids: CASSLEGTGWHEQYF.

This clonotype was picked up many times. The genes are TRBV5-6 and TRBJ1-1, with D possibly matching TRBD1 (6 bases). This CDR3 has 12 amino acids. Germline V gene data show CDR1 as SGHDT and CDR2 as YYEEEE. Between the trimmed V and J ends, which lost 5 bases and 8 bases, there was a span of 13 bases. Here the CDR3 reads CASSEGVMEAFF. In nucleotides, the CDR3 is TGTGCCAGCAGTGAGGGGGTTATGGAAGCTTTCTTT. Full variable domain (missing parts from reference TRBV5-6 and TRBJ1-1): DAGVTQSPTHLIKTRGQQVTLRCSPKSGHDTVSWYQQALGQGPQFIFQYYEEEERQRGNFPDRFSGHQFPNYSSELNVNALLLGDSALYLCASSEGVMEAFFGQGTRLTVV.

This clonotype has at least ten counts. The chain carries TRBV6-1 and TRBJ2-2; TRBD2 matches 14 bases. The V gene end was trimmed by 4 bases and the J gene end by 6 bases; junction bases not matched to a gene: 4. CDR1 is MNHNS and CDR2 is SASEGT in the germline V gene. This CDR3 is built from 16 residues. Here the CDR3 reads CASSGLAGGPAGELFF. For the CDR3, the DNA is TGTGCCAGCAGTGGACTAGCGGGGGGGCCGGCCGGGGAGCTGTTTTTT.

This clonotype was counted many times. The rearrangement uses TRBV5-1 and TRBJ1-5; 9 nucleotides align to TRBD1. CDR1 is SGHRS, CDR2 YFSETQ, per germline. The CDR3 has 16 residues. After removal of 2 bases from V and 4 bases from J, the junction contained 7 bases not matched to a gene. In DNA form, the CDR3 reads TGCGCCAGCAGCTTCGGTGGGACAGGGAATAATCAGCCCCAGCATTTT. Translating gives CASSFGGTGNNQPQHF.

This clonotype was detected ten times or more. The chain joins TRBV18 to TRBJ1-1; D unclear. Trimming left V 2 bases short and J 4 bases short, with 17 bases between. CDR3 length: 16 residues. CDR1 and CDR2 from the germline V gene are KGHSH and LQKENI. The CDR3 bases are TGTGCCAGCTCACCATTGTCAGGAGGGTTGTTCACTGAAGCTTTCTTT. Its translation: CASSPLSGGLFTEAFF.

This clonotype was seen at least ten times. CDR3 sequence (DNA): TGTGCCAGCAGCGCCGGGACTACCAACACCGGGGAGCTGTTTTTT. Encoded protein: CASSAGTTNTGELFF. This sequence joins TRBV2 and TRBJ2-2; 7 bases are a match to TRBD2. Losses at the gene ends were 6 bases for V and 2 bases for J; bases not matched to a gene: 6. Germline CDR1 reads SNHLY; CDR2 reads FYNNEI. The CDR3 runs to 15 residues. Together with reference TRBV2 and TRBJ2-2, the CDR3 gives the full variable domain: EPEVTQTPSHQVTQMGQEVILRCVPISNHLYFYWYRQILGQKVEFLVSFYNNEISEKSEIFDDQFSVERPDGSNFTLKIRSTKLEDSAMYFCASSAGTTNTGELFFGEGSRLTVL.

This clonotype appeared many times. The chain has TRBV5-5 and TRBJ1-1; D remains unclear. The V gene lost 1 base and the J gene lost 0 bases, with 10 bases spanning the gap. The CDR3 contains 15 residues. Per the germline V gene, CDR1 is SGHKS and CDR2 is YYEKEE (reference sequence). This chain's CDR3 is CASSLLGRLNTEAFF. The CDR3 nucleotides read TGTGCCAGCAGCTTGCTTGGCAGATTGAACACTGAAGCTTTCTTT.

In its sample, this clonotype was seen many times. The chain joins TRBV2 to TRBJ1-6; D gene unclear. This CDR3 has 11 residues. Germline V gene lookup returns CDR1 SNHLY and CDR2 FYNNEI. Between the trimmed V and J ends, which lost 6 bases and 8 bases, there was a span of 5 bases. CDR3 residues: CASSGDSPLHF. CDR3 sequence (DNA): TGTGCCAGCAGCGGTGATTCACCCCTCCACTTT.

The sample holds many counts of this clonotype. The gene calls are TRBV19 and TRBJ1-1, with D uncertain. This CDR3 has 14 residues. Trimming took 3 bases from V and 1 from J, leaving 9 bases between them. Germline-derived CDR1 and CDR2 are LNHDA and SQIVND (reference sequence). DNA for the CDR3: TGTGCCAGTAGTATTTGGGCACCGAACACTGAAGCTTTCTTT. This codes for CASSIWAPNTEAFF.

This clonotype showed up many times. The chain carries TRBV5-6 and TRBJ2-1, with D possibly being TRBD1 or TRBD2 (5 bases each). V shed 4 bases and J shed 8 bases, with 19 bases lying between them. Germline V gives CDR1 SGHDT, CDR2 YYEEEE. CDR3 length equals 15 residues. This CDR3 reads CASSPEGYFVDEQFF. As DNA, the CDR3 is TGTGCCAGCAGCCCAGAGGGGTACTTTGTCGATGAGCAGTTCTTC.

This clonotype was counted a single time. As DNA, the CDR3 is TGTGCCAGCAGCCAAGAGTATGGAGACGCTGGCTACACCTTC. It codes for CASSQEYGDAGYTF. V usage is TRBV14 and J usage is TRBJ1-2; no firm D call. Trimming left V 0 bases short and J 7 bases short, with 12 bases between. CDR3 length equals 14 residues. Germline V lookup: CDR1 SGHDN, CDR2 FVKESK.

The sample holds many counts of this clonotype. This chain links TRBV3-1 with TRBJ1-1, with 8 bases identical to TRBD1. The trim removed 0 bases at V and 5 bases at J, leaving 2 bases unmatched. This CDR3 comprises 14 residues. Germline CDR1 reads LGHDT; CDR2 reads YNNKEL (reference sequence). CDR3 protein: CASSQDTGGTEAFF. CDR3 in DNA: TGTGCCAGCAGCCAAGACACAGGGGGAACTGAAGCTTTCTTT.

This clonotype was seen ten or more times. The chain employs TRBV3-1 and TRBJ2-7; D call uncertain. Germline V gene lookup returns CDR1 LGHDT and CDR2 YNNKEL (reference sequence). The CDR3 contains 13 residues. Trimming took 3 bases from V and 3 from J, leaving 9 bases between them. CDR3 residues: CASSQGENYEQYF. CDR3 nucleotides: TGTGCCAGCAGCCAGGGCGAAAACTACGAGCAGTACTTC.

This clonotype showed up many times. The chain joins TRBV7-2 to TRBJ1-1; 7 positions match TRBD1. Trimming at V came to 5 bases and at J to 8 bases, leaving 5 bases not matched to a gene. The CDR3 runs 12 residues. Germline V CDR1 and CDR2: SGHTA, FQGNSA. CDR3 DNA: TGTGCCAGCAGCCCTGGGACAGCCGAAGCTTTCTTT. This codes for CASSPGTAEAFF.

This clonotype was found many times. The chain joins TRBV4-1 to TRBJ2-5; D not resolved. CDR3 length: 13 amino acids. CDR1 and CDR2 (germline): MGHRA, YSYEKL. Deletions cut 1 base from V and 5 bases from J, with 8 bases between. In DNA, the CDR3 is TGCGCCAGCAGCCAAGGGGTTGGCGAGACCCAGTACTTC. It specifies CASSQGVGETQYF.